This T cell receptor beta chain emerged from a study of cytomegalovirus exposure and HLA in healthy donors. For the study at large: The approximately 110 validation repertoires used a platform that matched the one used for the roughly 700 first-cohort repertoires, as a later analysis reported.

The table came from immunoSEQ multiplex PCR; TCRdb's copy has only in-frame clones and leaves some out. The sample shows more than 100,000 clones, around nine tenths of them seen only once. Note on this clone: The antigen remains unidentified.

The study, taken as a whole, reports: The study listed approximately 160 cytomegalovirus-associated TCR beta chains. Rarity held for most TCR sequences, but there were some public TCRs that occurred in many donors. It was confirmed in vitro that a few of the CMV-associated chains were specific for CMV antigens.

CDR1 and CDR2 from the germline V gene are SEHNR and FQNEAQ (reference sequence). Trimming cost V 5 bases and J 6 bases, with 11 bases left between them. CDR3 length equals 12 residues. The receptor's source is a young man in good health and CMV-seronegative. Sequencing input: PBMCs. The chain couples TRBV7-9 to TRBJ2-7, with a weak D call TRBD1 (5 bases). Here the CDR3 reads CASSLDRGEQYF. CDR3 coding DNA: TGTGCCAGCAGCCTAGATAGGGGCGAGCAGTACTTC.